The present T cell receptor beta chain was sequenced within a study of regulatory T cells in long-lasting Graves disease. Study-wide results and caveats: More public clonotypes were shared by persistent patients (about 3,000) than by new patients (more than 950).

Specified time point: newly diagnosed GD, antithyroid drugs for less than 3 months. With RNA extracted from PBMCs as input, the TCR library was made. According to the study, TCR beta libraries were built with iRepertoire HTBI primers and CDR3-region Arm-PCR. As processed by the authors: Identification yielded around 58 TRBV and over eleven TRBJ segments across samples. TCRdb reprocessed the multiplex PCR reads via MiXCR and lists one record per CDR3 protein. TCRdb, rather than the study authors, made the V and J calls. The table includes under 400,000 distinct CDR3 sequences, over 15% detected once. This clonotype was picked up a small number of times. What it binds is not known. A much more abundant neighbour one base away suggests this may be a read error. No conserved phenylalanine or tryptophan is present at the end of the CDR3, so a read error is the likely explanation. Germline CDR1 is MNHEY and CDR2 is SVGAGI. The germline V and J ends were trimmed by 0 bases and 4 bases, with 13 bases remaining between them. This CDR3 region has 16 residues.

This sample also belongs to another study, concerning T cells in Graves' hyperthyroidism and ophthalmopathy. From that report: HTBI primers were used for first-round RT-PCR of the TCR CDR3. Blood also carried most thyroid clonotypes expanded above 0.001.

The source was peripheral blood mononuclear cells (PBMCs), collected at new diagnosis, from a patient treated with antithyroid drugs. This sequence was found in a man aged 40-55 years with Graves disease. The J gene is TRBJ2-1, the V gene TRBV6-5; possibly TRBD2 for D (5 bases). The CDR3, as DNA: TGTGCCAGCAGTTACTCTGGCGCGGCGGGTTACAATGAGCAGTTCCTC. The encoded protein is CASSYSGAAGYNEQFL.